The text below deals with one T cell receptor (beta chain). The target antigen is unknown. An end of the junction does not agree with germline; a read error may underlie this. The data are from a study of T cells after yellow fever vaccination. Germline CDR1 is SGDLS and CDR2 is YYNGEE. This CDR3 is built from 13 residues. General study points: The secondary response peaked faster, at day 5 versus 15, but was weaker.

One entry per CDR3 protein, called by TCRdb with MiXCR from the 5' RACE reads. The sample holds about 170,000 distinct CDR3 sequences, 6.2% seen once. This TCR derives from a man aged 18 to 35 who received the YFV17D yellow fever vaccine. This specimen was CD4+ T cells sorted from PBMCs, taken on the day of the first yellow fever vaccination. J is TRBJ2-1 and V is TRBV9; 11 bases are a match to TRBD2. This CDR3 reads CASSGGAANEQFF. In DNA form, the CDR3 reads TGTGCCAGTAGCGGGGGGGCCGCCAATGAGCAGTTCTTC.